Listed below are T cell receptor beta chains from one sample, sequenced in a study of cytomegalovirus exposure and HLA in healthy donors. Using immunoSEQ multiplex PCR, the repertoire was profiled, and TCRdb retains in-frame clones only, with some absent. Among 180,000 or so clones listed, roughly 9.5% were seen once. Sequences were obtained from PBMCs. The receptor set was obtained from a woman in her twenties or thirties in good health and CMV-seropositive. CDR3s include the opening cysteine and the closing phenylalanine or tryptophan. D genes are given only for firm matches. Clone size is shown for a subset of rows, as once, few, many or a class of expanded clone.

V: TRBV27
D: -
J: TRBJ2-7
size: -
CDR3: CASSSRGEQYF
DNA: TGTGCCAGCAGTTCCAGGGGCGAGCAGTACTTC

V: TRBV30
D: TRBD2
J: TRBJ2-7
size: -
CDR3: CAWNPPGGKSSYEQYF
DNA: TGTGCCTGGAACCCACCGGGGGGAAAAAGCTCCTACGAGCAGTACTTC

V: TRBV5-6
D: TRBD1
J: TRBJ1-1
size: few
CDR3: CASSLDRGTEAFF
DNA: TGTGCCAGCAGCTTAGACAGGGGGACTGAAGCTTTCTTT

V: TRBV5-6
D: TRBD1
J: TRBJ2-1
size: -
CDR3: CASSFESRAGTGGDEQFF
DNA: TGTGCCAGCAGCTTCGAGAGTAGAGCCGGGACAGGGGGAGATGAGCAGTTCTTC

V: TRBV14
D: TRBD1
J: TRBJ2-7
size: -
CDR3: CASSLTRDRLKEQYF
DNA: TGTGCCAGCAGCCTAACTCGGGACAGGTTAAAGGAGCAGTACTTC

V: TRBV12-5
D: TRBD1
J: TRBJ1-5
size: -
CDR3: CASGSLGPNRGAGQPQHF
DNA: TGTGCTAGTGGTTCACTCGGTCCTAACAGGGGTGCTGGACAGCCCCAGCATTTT

V: TRBV2
D: -
J: TRBJ2-2
size: few
CDR3: CASSEESNTGELFF
DNA: TGTGCCAGCAGTGAAGAAAGCAACACCGGGGAGCTGTTTTTT

V: TRBV5-1
D: TRBD2
J: TRBJ2-7
size: -
CDR3: CASTRGGSGGRYEQYF
DNA: TGCGCCAGCACCCGGGGGGGTAGCGGGGGTCGTTACGAGCAGTACTTC

V: TRBV4-1
D: TRBD2
J: TRBJ2-4
size: few
CDR3: CASSHGLAEAKNIQYF
DNA: TGCGCCAGCAGCCATGGACTAGCGGAAGCCAAAAACATTCAGTACTTC

V: TRBV6-1
D: -
J: TRBJ2-7
size: few
CDR3: CASSEANSFEQYF
DNA: TGTGCCAGCAGTGAAGCAAATAGCTTTGAGCAGTACTTC

V: TRBV7-9
D: TRBD1
J: TRBJ2-1
size: few
CDR3: CASSTQGANNEQFF
DNA: TGTGCCAGCAGCACCCAGGGGGCTAACAATGAGCAGTTCTTC

V: TRBV4-2
D: TRBD2
J: TRBJ2-3
size: -
CDR3: CASSQGTSGRTDTQYF
DNA: TGTGCCAGCAGCCAGGGGACTAGCGGGAGGACAGATACGCAGTATTTT

V: TRBV6-5
D: -
J: TRBJ2-2
size: few
CDR3: CATELGPGELFF
DNA: TGTGCCACCGAGTTGGGGCCCGGGGAGCTGTTTTTT

V: TRBV18
D: TRBD1
J: TRBJ1-2
size: -
CDR3: CASSPSTGTGGGYTF
DNA: TGTGCCAGCTCACCTTCTACCGGGACAGGAGGGGGCTACACCTTC

V: TRBV7-6
D: -
J: TRBJ1-4
size: few
CDR3: CASSLFGEGPNEKLFF
DNA: TGTGCCAGCAGCTTGTTCGGGGAGGGACCTAATGAAAAACTGTTTTTT

V: TRBV2
D: TRBD1
J: TRBJ2-7
size: -
CDR3: CARRQGGTYEQYF
DNA: TGTGCCAGGAGACAGGGGGGCACCTACGAGCAGTACTTC

V: TRBV10-2
D: TRBD2
J: TRBJ2-7
size: -
CDR3: CAPETSGSTEQYF
DNA: TGCGCCCCCGAAACTAGCGGGAGCACCGAGCAGTACTTC

V: TRBV28
D: TRBD1
J: TRBJ1-2
size: few
CDR3: CASSMDRVSGYTF
DNA: TGTGCCAGCAGTATGGACAGGGTATCGGGCTACACCTTC

V: TRBV7-3
D: TRBD1
J: TRBJ1-2
size: -
CDR3: CASSQQGGDGYTF
DNA: TGTGCCAGCAGCCAACAGGGGGGGGACGGCTACACCTTC

V: TRBV5-1
D: -
J: TRBJ1-2
size: few
CDR3: CASSPFDSAGYGYTF
DNA: TGCGCCAGCAGCCCTTTTGATTCGGCGGGCTATGGCTACACCTTC